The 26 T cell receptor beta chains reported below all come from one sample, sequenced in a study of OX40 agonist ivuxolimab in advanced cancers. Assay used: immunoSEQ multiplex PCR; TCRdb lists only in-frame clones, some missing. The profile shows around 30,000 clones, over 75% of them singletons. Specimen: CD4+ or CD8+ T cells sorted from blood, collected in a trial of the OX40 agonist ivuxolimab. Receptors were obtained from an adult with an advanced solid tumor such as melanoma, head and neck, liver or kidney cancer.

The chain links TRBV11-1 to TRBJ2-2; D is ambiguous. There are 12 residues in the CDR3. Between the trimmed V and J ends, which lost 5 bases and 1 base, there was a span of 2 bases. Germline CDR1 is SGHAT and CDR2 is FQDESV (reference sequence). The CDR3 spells CASSQNTGELFF. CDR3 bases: TGTGCCAGCAGCCAGAACACCGGGGAGCTGTTTTTT.

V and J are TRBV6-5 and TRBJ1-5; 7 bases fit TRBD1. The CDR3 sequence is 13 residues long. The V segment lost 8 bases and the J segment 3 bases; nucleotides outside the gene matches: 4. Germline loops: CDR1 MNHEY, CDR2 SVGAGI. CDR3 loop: CASRGTVNQPQHF. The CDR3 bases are TGTGCCAGCCGAGGGACAGTCAATCAGCCCCAGCATTTT.

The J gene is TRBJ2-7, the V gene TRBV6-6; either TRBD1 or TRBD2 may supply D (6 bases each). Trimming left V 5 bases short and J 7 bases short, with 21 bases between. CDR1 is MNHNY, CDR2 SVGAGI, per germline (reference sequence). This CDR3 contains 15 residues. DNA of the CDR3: TGTGCCAGCAGTGGGGGGAGCAGGGGTTCTGAGGAGCAGTACTTC. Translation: CASSGGSRGSEEQYF.

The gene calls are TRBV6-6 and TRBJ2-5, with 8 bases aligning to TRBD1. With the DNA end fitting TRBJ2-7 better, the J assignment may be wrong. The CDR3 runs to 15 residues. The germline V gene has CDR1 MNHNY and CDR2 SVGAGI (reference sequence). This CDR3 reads CASRGTTGGFYEQYF. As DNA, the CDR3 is TGTGCCAGCAGGGGGACCACAGGGGGTTTCTACGAGCAGTACTTC.

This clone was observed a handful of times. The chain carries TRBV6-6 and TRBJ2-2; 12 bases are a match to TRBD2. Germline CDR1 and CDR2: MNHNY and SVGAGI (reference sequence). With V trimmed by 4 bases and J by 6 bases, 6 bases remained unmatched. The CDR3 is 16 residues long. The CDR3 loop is CASSFLAGGVAGELFF. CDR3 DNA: TGTGCCAGCAGTTTCCTAGCGGGGGGGGTAGCCGGGGAGCTGTTTTTT.

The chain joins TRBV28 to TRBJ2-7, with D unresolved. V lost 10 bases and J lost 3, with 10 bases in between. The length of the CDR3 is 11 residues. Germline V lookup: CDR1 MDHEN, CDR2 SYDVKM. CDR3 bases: TGTGCCACCCAAGGGTACTACGAGCAGTACTTC. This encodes CATQGYYEQYF.

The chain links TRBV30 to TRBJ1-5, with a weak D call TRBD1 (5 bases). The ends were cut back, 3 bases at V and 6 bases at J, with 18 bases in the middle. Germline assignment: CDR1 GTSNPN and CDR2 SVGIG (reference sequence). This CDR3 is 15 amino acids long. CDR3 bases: TGTGCCTGGAGAGACGGGACTTGGGGGGGTCAGCCCCAGCATTTT. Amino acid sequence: CAWRDGTWGGQPQHF.

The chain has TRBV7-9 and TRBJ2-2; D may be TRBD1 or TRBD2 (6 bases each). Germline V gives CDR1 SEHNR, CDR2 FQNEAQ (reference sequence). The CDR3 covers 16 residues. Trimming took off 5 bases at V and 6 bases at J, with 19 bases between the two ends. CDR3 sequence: CASSPLGGKGSGELFF. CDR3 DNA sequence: TGTGCCAGCAGCCCCCTAGGGGGGAAGGGATCCGGGGAGCTGTTTTTT.

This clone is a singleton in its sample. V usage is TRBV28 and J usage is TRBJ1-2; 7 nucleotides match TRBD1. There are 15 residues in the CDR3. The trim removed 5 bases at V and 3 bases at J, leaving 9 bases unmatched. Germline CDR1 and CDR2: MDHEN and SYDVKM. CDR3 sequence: CASSPFRTGDYGYTF. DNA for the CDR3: TGTGCCAGCAGTCCATTCCGTACAGGGGACTATGGCTACACCTTC.

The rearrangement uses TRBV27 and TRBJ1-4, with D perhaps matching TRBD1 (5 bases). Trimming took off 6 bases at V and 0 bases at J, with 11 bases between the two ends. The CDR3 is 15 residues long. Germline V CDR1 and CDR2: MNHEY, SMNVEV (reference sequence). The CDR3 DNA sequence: TGTGCCAGCAGGAAAACAGGATCAACTAATGAAAAACTGTTTTTT. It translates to CASRKTGSTNEKLFF.

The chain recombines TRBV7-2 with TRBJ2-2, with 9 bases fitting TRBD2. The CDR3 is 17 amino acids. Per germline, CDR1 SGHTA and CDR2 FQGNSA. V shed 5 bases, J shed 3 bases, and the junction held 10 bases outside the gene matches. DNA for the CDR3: TGTGCCAGCAGCGAAGTCGGCGGGGGGGCCTACACCGGGGAGCTGTTTTTT. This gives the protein CASSEVGGGAYTGELFF.

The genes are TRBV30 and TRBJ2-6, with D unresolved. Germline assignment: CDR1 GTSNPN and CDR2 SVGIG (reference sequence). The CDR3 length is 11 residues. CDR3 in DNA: TGTGCAATGGGAGGGGCCAACGTCCTGACTTTC. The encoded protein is CAMGGANVLTF.

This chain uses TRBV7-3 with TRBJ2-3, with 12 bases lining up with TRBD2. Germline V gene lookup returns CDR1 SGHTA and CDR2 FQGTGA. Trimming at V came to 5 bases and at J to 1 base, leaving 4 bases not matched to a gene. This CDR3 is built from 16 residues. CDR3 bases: TGTGCCAGCAGCCTACTAGCGGGGGGTCGCACAGATACGCAGTATTTT. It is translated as CASSLLAGGRTDTQYF.

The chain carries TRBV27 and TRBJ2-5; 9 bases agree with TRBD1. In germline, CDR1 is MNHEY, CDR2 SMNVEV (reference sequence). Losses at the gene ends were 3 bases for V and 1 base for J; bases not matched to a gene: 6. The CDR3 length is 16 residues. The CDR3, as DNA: TGTGCCAGCAGTTTCCGGGACAGGGCTGGCCAAGAGACCCAGTACTTC. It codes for CASSFRDRAGQETQYF.

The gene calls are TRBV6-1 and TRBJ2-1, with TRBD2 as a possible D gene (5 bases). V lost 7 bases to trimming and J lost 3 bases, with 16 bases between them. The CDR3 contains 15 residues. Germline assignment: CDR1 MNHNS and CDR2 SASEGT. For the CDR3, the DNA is TGTGCCAGCACCGACCCGGGATTGCACTACAATGAGCAGTTCTTC. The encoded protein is CASTDPGLHYNEQFF.

Written as DNA, the CDR3 is TGTGCCAGCAGTGCCACCGGGACAGGGGGCCTCTATGGCTACACCTTC. Translated, it gives CASSATGTGGLYGYTF. The V call is TRBV27, the J call TRBJ1-2, with 12 bases fitting TRBD1. Germline assignment: CDR1 MNHEY and CDR2 SMNVEV (reference sequence). This CDR3 is 16 amino acids long. The V gene end was trimmed by 5 bases and the J gene end by 4 bases; junction bases not matched to a gene: 8.

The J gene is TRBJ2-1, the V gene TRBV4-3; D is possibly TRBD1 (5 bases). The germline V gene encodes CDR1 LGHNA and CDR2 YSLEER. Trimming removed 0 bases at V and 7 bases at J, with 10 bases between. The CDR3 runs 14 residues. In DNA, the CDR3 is TGCGCCAGCAGCCAAGATCAGGGTATGAATGAGCAGTTCTTC. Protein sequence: CASSQDQGMNEQFF.

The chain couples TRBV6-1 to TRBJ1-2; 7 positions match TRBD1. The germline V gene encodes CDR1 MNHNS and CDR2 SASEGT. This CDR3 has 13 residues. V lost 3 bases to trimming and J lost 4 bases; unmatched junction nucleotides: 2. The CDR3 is CASSDRGSYGYTF. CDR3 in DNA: TGTGCCAGCAGTGACAGGGGGAGCTATGGCTACACCTTC.

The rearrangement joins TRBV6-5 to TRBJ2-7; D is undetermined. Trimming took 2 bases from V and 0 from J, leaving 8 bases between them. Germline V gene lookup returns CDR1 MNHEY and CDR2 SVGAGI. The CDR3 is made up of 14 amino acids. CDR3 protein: CASSYAESSYEQYF. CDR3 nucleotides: TGTGCCAGCAGTTACGCTGAGAGCTCCTACGAGCAGTACTTC.

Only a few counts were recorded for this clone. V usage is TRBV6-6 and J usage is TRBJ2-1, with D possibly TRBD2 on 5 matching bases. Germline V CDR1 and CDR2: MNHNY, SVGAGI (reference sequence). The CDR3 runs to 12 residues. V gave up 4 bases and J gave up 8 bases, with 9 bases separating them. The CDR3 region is CASSWGVDEQFF. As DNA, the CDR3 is TGTGCCAGCAGTTGGGGAGTGGATGAGCAGTTCTTC.

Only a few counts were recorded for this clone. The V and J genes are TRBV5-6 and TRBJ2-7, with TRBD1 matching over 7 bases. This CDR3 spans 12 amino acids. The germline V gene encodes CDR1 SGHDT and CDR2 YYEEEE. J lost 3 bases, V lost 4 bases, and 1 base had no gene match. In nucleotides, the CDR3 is TGTGCCAGCAGCCGGGACAGCTACGAGCAGTACTTC. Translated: CASSRDSYEQYF.

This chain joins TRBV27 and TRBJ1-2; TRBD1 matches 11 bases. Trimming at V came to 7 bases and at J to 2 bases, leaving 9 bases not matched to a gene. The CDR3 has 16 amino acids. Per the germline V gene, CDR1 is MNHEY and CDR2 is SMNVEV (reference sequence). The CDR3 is CASTVGGTGGNYGYTF. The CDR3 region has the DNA TGTGCCAGCACTGTGGGCGGGACAGGGGGAAACTATGGCTACACCTTC.

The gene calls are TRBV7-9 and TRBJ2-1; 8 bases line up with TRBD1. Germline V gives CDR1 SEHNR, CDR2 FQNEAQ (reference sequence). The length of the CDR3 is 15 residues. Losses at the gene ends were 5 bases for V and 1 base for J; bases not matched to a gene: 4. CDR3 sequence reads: CASSRTGGSYNEQFF. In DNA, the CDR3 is TGTGCCAGCAGCCGCACAGGGGGGTCCTACAATGAGCAGTTCTTC.

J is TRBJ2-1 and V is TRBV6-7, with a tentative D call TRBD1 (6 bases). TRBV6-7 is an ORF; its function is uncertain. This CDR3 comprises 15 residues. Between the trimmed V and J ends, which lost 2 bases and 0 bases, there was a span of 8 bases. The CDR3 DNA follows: TGTGCCAGCAGTTACGGACAGAGCTCCTACAATGAGCAGTTCTTC. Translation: CASSYGQSSYNEQFF.

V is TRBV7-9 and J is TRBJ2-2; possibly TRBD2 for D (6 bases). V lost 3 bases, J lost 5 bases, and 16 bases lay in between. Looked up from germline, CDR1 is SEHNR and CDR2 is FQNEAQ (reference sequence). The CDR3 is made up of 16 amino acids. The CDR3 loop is CASSLGLTGSTGELFF. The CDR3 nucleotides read TGTGCCAGCAGCTTGGGACTGACGGGGTCGACCGGGGAGCTGTTTTTT.

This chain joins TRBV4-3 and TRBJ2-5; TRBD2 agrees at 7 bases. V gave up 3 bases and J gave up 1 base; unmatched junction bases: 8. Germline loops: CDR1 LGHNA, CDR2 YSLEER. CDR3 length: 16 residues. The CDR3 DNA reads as TGCGCCAGCAGCCAGTCAGGAGCGGGGAGCCAAGAGACCCAGTACTTC. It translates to CASSQSGAGSQETQYF.